This T cell receptor beta chain was identified during a study of T-cell reconstitution after alpha-beta-depleted transplantation in children (dated by TCRdb to about 2016). Looking at the study overall: T-cell immune reconstitution after TCRalphabeta/CD19-depleted allogeneic hematopoietic cell transplantation in children was quantitatively tracked in the study by means of TCR repertoire profiling. Results the study describes overall, beyond this receptor: Over subsequent months, a decline in hyperexpanded clone frequencies was noted, and after one year, T-cell counts and TCRbeta diversity were mostly ascribed to newly produced T cells. The apparently early alphabetaT-cell count recovery about two months after transplant was reportedly dependent on only several hundred rapidly expanded clones derived from non-depleted graft cells. In some patients, the high TCRbeta diversity seen at day 60 was put down to recipient T cells and intrathymic progenitors that had survived conditioning.

V loses 1 base, J loses 4 bases, and the germline ends lie 11 bases apart. CDR1 and CDR2, per the germline V gene (reference sequence), are DFQATT and SNEGSKA. The CDR3, cysteine through phenylalanine, is 14 amino acids long. CDR3 DNA only is kept here, 42 bases in frame from base 1. This clonotype has a handful of counts. The antigen it binds to is not known. No base quality values were provided; no much bigger clone lies one nucleotide off. The treatment or condition label, read with the paper, signifies: allogeneic hematopoietic cell transplantation with graft depleted of TCRalphabeta T cells and CD19 B cells. TCRalphabeta/CD19-depleted allogeneic hematopoietic cell grafts were given to the transplant recipients, all of whom were children. Preparation of the library involved PCR. The instrument was an Illumina HiSeq 2500. Molecular barcoding was employed in the preparation of TCR libraries, with unique molecular identifiers being used to normalize TCRbeta repertoire quantification. TCRdb trimmed the raw reads at Q25, called clones with MiXCR and kept productive beta chains. Rows are unified per CDR3 protein, each entry keeping the most common DNA and genes. The sample table contains 700,000 to 850,000 distinct CDR3 sequences; only one count was recorded for 16% of them. The ten largest account for roughly 5% of the sample.

The chain is assembled from TRBV20-1 and TRBJ2-1; a weak D assignment points to TRBD2 (5 bases agree). Sequences were derived from PBMCs, mostly from graft donor cells, sampled 360 days after TCRalphabeta/CD19-depleted stem cell transplant. This TCR was sampled from a male patient younger than 18 who had a stem cell transplant for acute lymphoblastic leukemia, so the T cells may come from the graft donor. The DNA reads TGCAGTGCTAGAGTACGTCGGACTTACAATGAGCAGTTCTTC. Its amino acids are CSARVRRTYNEQFF.